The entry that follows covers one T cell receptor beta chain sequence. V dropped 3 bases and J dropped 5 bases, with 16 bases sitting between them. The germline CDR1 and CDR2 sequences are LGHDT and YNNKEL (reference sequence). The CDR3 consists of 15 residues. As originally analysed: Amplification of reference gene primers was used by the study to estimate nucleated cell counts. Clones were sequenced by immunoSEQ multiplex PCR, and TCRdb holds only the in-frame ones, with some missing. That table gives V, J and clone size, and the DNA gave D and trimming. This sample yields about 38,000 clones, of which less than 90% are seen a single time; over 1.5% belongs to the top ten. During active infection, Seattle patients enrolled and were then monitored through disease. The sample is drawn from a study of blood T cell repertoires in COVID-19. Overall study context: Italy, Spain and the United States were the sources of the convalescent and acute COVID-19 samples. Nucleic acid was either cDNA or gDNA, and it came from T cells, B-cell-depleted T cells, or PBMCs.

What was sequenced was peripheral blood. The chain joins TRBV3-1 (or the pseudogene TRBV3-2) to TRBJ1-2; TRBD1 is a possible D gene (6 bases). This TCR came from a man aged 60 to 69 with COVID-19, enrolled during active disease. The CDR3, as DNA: TGTGCCAGCAGCCATCCCCAAGGGGGTACTTATGGCTACACCTTC. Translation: CASSHPQGGTYGYTF.